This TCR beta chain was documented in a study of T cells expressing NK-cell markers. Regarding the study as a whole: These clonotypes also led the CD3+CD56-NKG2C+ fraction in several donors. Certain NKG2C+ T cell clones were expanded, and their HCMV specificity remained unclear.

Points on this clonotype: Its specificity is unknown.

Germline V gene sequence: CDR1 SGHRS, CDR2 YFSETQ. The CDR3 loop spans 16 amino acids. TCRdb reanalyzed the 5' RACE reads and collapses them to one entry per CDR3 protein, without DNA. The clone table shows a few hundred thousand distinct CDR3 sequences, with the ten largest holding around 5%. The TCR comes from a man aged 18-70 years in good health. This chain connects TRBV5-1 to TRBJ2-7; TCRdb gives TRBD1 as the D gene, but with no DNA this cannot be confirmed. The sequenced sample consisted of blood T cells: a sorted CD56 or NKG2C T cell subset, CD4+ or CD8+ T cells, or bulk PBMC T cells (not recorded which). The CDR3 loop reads CASSLGSGARFYEQYF.